This T cell receptor beta chain is drawn from a study of T cells expressing NK-cell markers. About the study: With respect to HCMV, most of the eight sequenced donors were seropositive, and one was seronegative. Whole-study results and caveats: About six donors carried dominant NKG2C+ clonotypes that made up roughly 1.0-8% of their CD8+ T cells. Once again these clonotypes came out on top in the CD3+CD56-NKG2C+ fraction of a few donors.

No DNA is given; TCRdb re-called the 5' RACE reads and lists each CDR3 protein once. The sample includes 500,000 or so distinct CDR3 sequences. As for this clonotype: No antigen is known for it.

Germline CDR1 SGHTA, CDR2 FQGNSA. The CDR3 runs to 15 residues. Material: blood T cells: a sorted CD56 or NKG2C T cell subset, CD4+ or CD8+ T cells, or bulk PBMC T cells (not recorded which). The origin of this receptor is a man between 18 and 29 years old in good health. The chain joins TRBV7-2 to TRBJ2-1; TCRdb names TRBD2, which stays unverified in the absence of DNA. This CDR3 reads CASSERESSYNEQFF.